The clone carrying this T cell receptor beta chain was detected a few times. Its target is unknown. A second PCR, run for about 7 to 11 cycles, used a sample-barcoded 5' primer plus a J-beta primer mix. A template-switch adaptor that had 12 random nucleotides put a tag on each cDNA molecule. CDR3-containing paired-end reads numbering at least 2.5 million came from each sample. Via MiXCR, TCRdb re-called the 5' RACE reads, giving one row per CDR3 protein. The sample includes about 720,000 distinct CDR3 sequences, roughly 20% seen only once; the top ten take roughly 22%. This sample is drawn from a study of blood T cells in healthy people across ages. There are 13 residues in the CDR3. Germline V lookup: CDR1 WNHNN, CDR2 SYGVQD (reference sequence). With 3 bases removed from V and 8 bases from J, the gap between germline ends came to 11 bases. Aged about 6 to 95, donors were systemically healthy Caucasians from Russia.

General observations from the study: Older age went with lower TCR beta diversity per million T cells, in a roughly linear way.

Input material: blood. The rearrangement joins TRBV10-1 to TRBJ2-4; D assignment may be TRBD1 or TRBD2 (5 bases each). The sequence derives from a man aged 70 or older in good health. Written as DNA, the CDR3 is TGCGCCAGCAGTGATCCAGGGACGGACATTCAGTACTTC. Translated, it gives CASSDPGTDIQYF.